This TCR beta chain was sequenced in a study of T-cell memory formation after mild COVID-19. Points from the study as a whole: For second-wave clones that peaked at day 37, SARS-CoV-2 specificity went unverified.

TCRdb processed the 5' RACE reads anew with MiXCR; each CDR3 protein has one entry. Of about 190,000 distinct CDR3 sequences listed, around 19% are singletons. Deletions cut 6 bases from V and 4 bases from J, with 16 bases between. CDR3 length: 15 amino acids. Germline V gene lookup returns CDR1 SNHLY and CDR2 FYNNEI. This clonotype occurred a few times. The antigen is not known. The material sequenced was PBMCs or a T cell subset sorted from them (not recorded which). The TCR originated in an adult woman who had mild COVID-19 (a few samples of this study predate the infection). Cell type and time point are not known. The rearrangement joins TRBV2 to TRBJ1-5; the D gene is possibly TRBD1 (6 bases). The chain's CDR3 is CASRYDRSGNQPQHF. For the CDR3, the DNA is TGTGCCAGCAGATACGACAGGTCAGGGAATCAGCCCCAGCATTTT.